Below are 27 T cell receptor beta chains sequenced from a single sample in a study of shared clonotypes between healthy human individuals. The data were produced by immunoSEQ multiplex PCR, yet TCRdb's version contains in-frame clones alone and is incomplete. The table lists approximately 470,000 clones, approximately 78% of them singletons. Sequencing was performed on PBMCs. The receptors come from a woman in her 40s in good health. Some clones in this sample may be carry-over from other donors' samples.

The CDR3 region has the DNA TGTGCCAGCAGTCAAAACTCACTGGACAACGAAGGGCAGTATTTT. Protein product: CASSQNSLDNEGQYF. The chain combines TRBV2 with TRBJ2-3, with D tentatively TRBD1 (5 bases). The length of the CDR3 is 15 residues. Germline CDR1 SNHLY, CDR2 FYNNEI. The V gene lost 5 bases and the J gene lost 11 bases, with 23 bases spanning the gap.

Concerning this clone: This same CDR3 is encoded by further DNA sequences in the sample. The CDR3 bases are TGTGCCAGTGGGGCGGCTTGGGGCCCAGATACGCAGTATTTT. Translated: CASGAAWGPDTQYF. This chain connects TRBV6-1 to TRBJ2-3; tentative D call: TRBD1 (5 bases). Germline V gene lookup returns CDR1 MNHNS and CDR2 SASEGT. The CDR3 spans 14 residues. V lost 9 bases to trimming and J lost 4 bases, with 17 bases between them.

The chain carries TRBV5-6 and TRBJ1-4, with 8 bases lining up with TRBD1. Germline assignment: CDR1 SGHDT and CDR2 YYEEEE. This CDR3 spans 14 amino acids. Germline trimming cut 4 bases from V and 6 bases from J; bases unmatched to any gene: 5. The CDR3 bases are TGTGCCAGCAGCGTCAGGGGGCGGCATGAAAAACTGTTTTTT. As protein: CASSVRGRHEKLFF.

The rearrangement uses TRBV7-8 and TRBJ2-3; D is ambiguous. Germline V gene sequence: CDR1 SGHVS, CDR2 FQNEAQ. The ends were cut back, 1 base at V and 5 bases at J, with 10 bases in the middle. This CDR3 contains 14 residues. The chain's CDR3 is CASSLGSQLDTQYF. The CDR3 region has the DNA TGTGCCAGCAGCTTAGGTTCGCAATTAGATACGCAGTATTTT. Based on the CDR3 plus reference TRBV7-8 and TRBJ2-3, the full variable domain is GAGVSQSPRYKVAKRGQDVALRCDPISGHVSLFWYQQALGQGPEFLTYFQNEAQLDKSGLPSDRFFAERPEGSVSTLKIQRTQQEDSAVYLCASSLGSQLDTQYFGPGTRLTVL.

The chain couples TRBV7-2 to TRBJ2-3; 11 bases are shared with TRBD1. This CDR3 comprises 16 residues. CDR1 SGHTA and CDR2 FQGNSA come from the germline V gene. The V segment lost 5 bases and the J segment 3 bases; nucleotides outside the gene matches: 7. The CDR3 nucleotides are TGTGCCAGCAGCCCCCGGACAGGGGGCAGGACAGATACGCAGTATTTT. Protein sequence: CASSPRTGGRTDTQYF.

The chain employs TRBV5-6 and TRBJ2-3; no reliable D call. Germline V gene data show CDR1 as SGHDT and CDR2 as YYEEEE. The CDR3 covers 13 residues. The ends were cut back, 3 bases at V and 4 bases at J, with 9 bases in the middle. CDR3 bases: TGTGCCAGCAGCTGGGAAAGGGCAGATACGCAGTATTTT. Protein sequence: CASSWERADTQYF.

The rearrangement links TRBV10-2 to TRBJ1-1; the D gene is possibly TRBD1 (6 bases). CDR1 and CDR2 (germline): WSHSY, SAAADI. V was clipped by 2 bases and J by 0 bases, with 13 bases between them. The CDR3 consists of 16 residues. The CDR3 DNA is TGCGCCAGCAGTGAGGTTCCGGGGGCGATGAACACTGAAGCTTTCTTT. Protein: CASSEVPGAMNTEAFF.

The J gene is TRBJ2-7, the V gene TRBV11-1, with a tentative D call TRBD1 (5 bases). The CDR3 is made up of 13 amino acids. Trimming shortened V by 3 bases and J by 0 bases, and 6 bases separated the two germline ends. The germline V gene has CDR1 SGHAT and CDR2 FQDESV (reference sequence). The CDR3 is CASSLQGSYEQYF. DNA for the CDR3: TGTGCCAGCAGCTTGCAGGGCTCCTACGAGCAGTACTTC.

V gene TRBV4-1 combines with J gene TRBJ2-1; D remains ambiguous. This CDR3 contains 15 residues. The V end lost 3 bases, the J end lost 10 bases, and 19 bases lay between the germline ends. The germline V gene has CDR1 MGHRA and CDR2 YSYEKL. The CDR3 DNA reads as TGCGCCAGCAGCCACCCCGCGGTGGTCTTTAGAGAGCAGTTCTTC. Translation: CASSHPAVVFREQFF.

The chain links TRBV6-6 to TRBJ1-6; D is undetermined. The CDR3 covers 13 residues. Trimming left V 5 bases short and J 11 bases short, with 13 bases between. Germline assignment: CDR1 MNHNY and CDR2 SVGAGI (reference sequence). The CDR3 DNA follows: TGTGCCAGCAGTCCGATTCCGCGTGCACCCCTCCACTTT. This encodes CASSPIPRAPLHF.

This clone was found many times. V and J are TRBV4-2 and TRBJ2-6; D gene uncertain. CDR1 is LGHNA and CDR2 is YNFKEQ in the germline V gene. The CDR3 spans 17 residues. Deletions cut 0 bases from V and 0 bases from J, with 9 bases between. The CDR3 protein is CASSQDGSLSGANVLTF. The CDR3 nucleotides are TGTGCCAGCAGCCAAGATGGCAGTCTCTCTGGGGCCAACGTCCTGACTTTC.

V usage is TRBV7-3 and J usage is TRBJ2-1, with 10 bases that match TRBD2. The CDR3 length is 14 residues. Germline V gene lookup returns CDR1 SGHTA and CDR2 FQGTGA. The V and J ends lost 5 bases and 6 bases, in that order; junction bases with no gene match: 4. The CDR3: CASSLLAGVNEQFF. The CDR3 nucleotides are TGTGCCAGCAGCCTTCTAGCGGGAGTCAATGAGCAGTTCTTC. Variable domain in full (rest from reference TRBV7-3 and TRBJ2-1): GAGVSQTPSNKVTEKGKYVELRCDPISGHTALYWYRQSLGQGPEFLIYFQGTGAADDSGLPNDRFFAVRPEGSVSTLKIQRTERGDSAVYLCASSLLAGVNEQFFGPGTRLTVL.

V is TRBV7-8 and J is TRBJ2-1; D is undetermined. The CDR3 consists of 15 residues. The germline CDR1 and CDR2 sequences are SGHVS and FQNEAQ. V was shortened by 1 base and J by 6 bases, with 13 bases between the two germline ends. Written as DNA, the CDR3 is TGTGCCAGCAGCTTAGTCGGCGGAATCGCCAATGAGCAGTTCTTC. Amino acids: CASSLVGGIANEQFF.

The rearrangement uses TRBV7-9 and TRBJ1-5; D ambiguous. CDR1 and CDR2 (germline): SEHNR, FQNEAQ (reference sequence). The CDR3 consists of 14 residues. The germline V and J ends were trimmed by 1 base and 6 bases, with 10 bases remaining between them. This chain's CDR3 is CASSLVGSGQPQHF. CDR3 nucleotide sequence: TGTGCCAGCAGCTTAGTAGGGAGCGGTCAGCCCCAGCATTTT.

On this clone itself: The same CDR3 arises from other DNA sequences in this sample as well. V usage is TRBV18 and J usage is TRBJ1-2; TRBD1 agrees at 8 bases. Germline V CDR1 and CDR2: KGHSH, LQKENI. V shed 6 bases, J shed 3 bases, and the junction held 3 bases outside the gene matches. The CDR3 is 13 residues long. CDR3 nucleotide sequence: TGTGCCAGCTCGCTACAGGGGGACTATGGCTACACCTTC. Encoded protein: CASSLQGDYGYTF.

The J gene is TRBJ1-2, the V gene TRBV9; 11 nucleotides match TRBD1. Germline assignment: CDR1 SGDLS and CDR2 YYNGEE. This CDR3 has 16 residues. The V and J ends lost 4 bases and 0 bases, in that order; junction bases with no gene match: 5. In DNA, the CDR3 is TGTGCCAGCAGCACCCGGGACAGGGGGACTAACTATGGCTACACCTTC. Translating it yields CASSTRDRGTNYGYTF.

This clone showed up just once. This chain links TRBV19 with TRBJ2-1, with D hard to call. Germline assignment: CDR1 LNHDA and CDR2 SQIVND (reference sequence). Trimming removed 7 bases from V and 4 bases from J, with 17 bases in between. The CDR3 has 15 residues. CDR3 bases: TGTGCCAGTACCCTTCGCCCAGGACGATACAATGAGCAGTTCTTC. Translation gives CASTLRPGRYNEQFF. The entire variable domain, with the rest obtained from reference TRBV19 and TRBJ2-1, is as follows: DGGITQSPKYLFRKEGQNVTLSCEQNLNHDAMYWYRQDPGQGLRLIYYSQIVNDFQKGDIAEGYSVSREKKESFPLTVTSAQKNPTAFYLCASTLRPGRYNEQFFGPGTRLTVL.

The CDR3 nucleotides read TGTGCCACCAGCAGAGACGCCGGGAGGGGGAGCACTGAAGCTTTCTTT. Protein: CATSRDAGRGSTEAFF. V is TRBV15 and J is TRBJ1-1, with D possibly matching TRBD1 (6 bases). CDR1 is LNHNV, CDR2 YYDKDF, per germline (reference sequence). The CDR3 consists of 16 residues. Trimming left V 0 bases short and J 4 bases short, with 15 bases between. Variable domain in full (rest from reference TRBV15 and TRBJ1-1): DAMVIQNPRYQVTQFGKPVTLSCSQTLNHNVMYWYQQKSSQAPKLLFHYYDKDFNNEADTPDNFQSRRPNTSFCFLDIRSPGLGDTAMYLCATSRDAGRGSTEAFFGQGTRLTVV.

The chain has TRBV30 and TRBJ2-1; D remains unclear. This CDR3 has 13 amino acids. Germline V gives CDR1 GTSNPN, CDR2 SVGIG (reference sequence). The V end was cut by 3 bases, the J end by 0 bases, with 6 bases between. The CDR3 region has the DNA TGTGCCTGGAGAAAATCCTCCTACAATGAGCAGTTCTTC. The encoded protein is CAWRKSSYNEQFF.

Here the CDR3 DNA reads TGCAGCGTTGAACTGATCTCTGGAAACACCATATATTTT. Translated, it gives CSVELISGNTIYF. V gene TRBV29-1 combines with J gene TRBJ1-3, with unresolved D. Germline values: CDR1 SQVTM, CDR2 ANQGSEA. The CDR3 sequence is 13 residues long. V shed 2 bases and J shed 0 bases, with 5 bases lying between them.

The chain uses TRBV18 and TRBJ1-3; D might be TRBD1 (6 bases). CDR3 length: 18 amino acids. With 2 bases removed from V and 0 bases from J, the gap between germline ends came to 17 bases. From germline, CDR1 is KGHSH and CDR2 LQKENI. CDR3: CASSPAAGTSYSGNTIYF. The CDR3 coding sequence is TGTGCCAGCTCACCAGCCGCCGGGACAAGCTACTCTGGAAACACCATATATTTT.

The rearrangement links TRBV4-2 to TRBJ1-1; D uncertain. V was shortened by 3 bases and J by 1 base, with 9 bases between the two germline ends. Per the germline V gene, CDR1 is LGHNA and CDR2 is YNFKEQ. The length of the CDR3 is 14 residues. This chain's CDR3 is CASSHNMKNTEAFF. CDR3 coding DNA: TGTGCCAGCAGCCACAACATGAAGAACACTGAAGCTTTCTTT.

There are a few counts of this clone. The V call is TRBV18, the J call TRBJ2-1, with a possible D match to TRBD1 (6 bases). Germline CDR1 reads KGHSH; CDR2 reads LQKENI. V lost 8 bases to trimming and J lost 5 bases, with 13 bases between them. CDR3 size: 13 residues. The CDR3 nucleotides read TGTGCCAGCACAGGACAGACTGACAATGAGCAGTTCTTC. This encodes CASTGQTDNEQFF.

The chain combines TRBV7-9 with TRBJ1-1; D is perhaps TRBD1 (6 bases). V was clipped by 10 bases and J by 5 bases, with 26 bases between them. Germline CDR1 is SEHNR and CDR2 is FQNEAQ (reference sequence). The CDR3 contains 16 residues. As DNA, the CDR3 is TGTGCCAACAATCCCGGGAAGACAGGCCTGTTAACTGAAGCTTTCTTT. Translation gives CANNPGKTGLLTEAFF.

The chain recombines TRBV30 with TRBJ1-6; D gene ambiguous. This CDR3 has 13 amino acids. V lost 2 bases to trimming and J lost 7 bases, with 9 bases between them. Germline CDR1 GTSNPN, CDR2 SVGIG (reference sequence). CDR3 protein: CAWSTGNNSPLHF. Here the CDR3 DNA reads TGTGCCTGGAGTACTGGAAACAATTCACCCCTCCACTTT.

A single count supports this clone. The V gene is TRBV5-1, the J gene TRBJ2-3, with D tentatively TRBD1 (6 bases). The CDR3 is 15 residues long. V lost 0 bases and J lost 3, with 11 bases in between. CDR1 and CDR2 from the germline V gene are SGHRS and YFSETQ. Written as DNA, the CDR3 is TGCGCCAGCAGCTTGGGGCCAGGGGAAACAGATACGCAGTATTTT. Protein: CASSLGPGETDTQYF.

The chain carries TRBV11-3 and TRBJ2-7; D perhaps matches TRBD2 (7 bases). Trimming took off 5 bases at V and 7 bases at J, with 15 bases between the two ends. This CDR3 comprises 13 residues. From germline, CDR1 is SGHNT and CDR2 YENEEA. CDR3 protein: CASSRRGGGEQYF. The CDR3 coding sequence is TGTGCCAGCAGCCGGCGCGGGGGCGGGGAGCAGTACTTC.